The T cell receptor beta chain under discussion was sequenced for a study of regulatory T cells in long-lasting Graves disease. CDR1 SGHKS and CDR2 YYEKEE come from the germline V gene (reference sequence). The CDR3 is made up of 13 amino acids. Many counts were recorded for this clonotype. One end of the junction fails to match germline, which may point to a read error. According to the study, TCR beta libraries were built with iRepertoire HTBI primers and CDR3-region Arm-PCR. TCRdb re-called the multiplex PCR reads with MiXCR, one entry per CDR3 protein. Here the sample spans around 500,000 distinct CDR3 sequences, more than 15% being singletons. Time point described: newly diagnosed GD, antithyroid drugs for less than 3 months. Preparation of the TCR library used RNA extracted from PBMCs. The sample was also linked to a second study, of T cells in Graves' hyperthyroidism and ophthalmopathy.

The rearrangement uses TRBV5-5 and TRBJ1-1; D unresolved. The sample in question was peripheral blood mononuclear cells (PBMCs), obtained at new diagnosis, from a patient treated with antithyroid drugs. The receptor was isolated from a middle-aged woman with Graves disease. CDR3 residues: CASSLASHSEAFF. The CDR3 DNA sequence: TGCGCCAGCAGCTTGGCCAGCCATAGTGAAGCTTTCTTT.